A selection of T cell receptor beta chains follows, all from one sample in a study of shared clonotypes between healthy human individuals. The repertoire was sequenced with immunoSEQ multiplex PCR; TCRdb's copy has only in-frame clones and lacks some. The sample includes approximately 1,500,000 clones, under 99% of them seen just once. The specimen was naive CD4+ T cells sorted from blood. These receptors were obtained from a man aged 25-45 years in good health. Both conserved end residues are part of each CDR3. A D gene is named only where the DNA matches it firmly. For some rows the clone size is stated as once, few or many, or as a class when expanded; others skip it.

d_gene: .
j_gene: TRBJ2-3
abundance: .
v_gene: TRBV27
CDR3nt: TGTGCCAGCAGTTCGAGGGTAGATACGCAGTATTTT
CDR3aa: CASSSRVDTQYF

d_gene: .
j_gene: TRBJ2-1
abundance: .
v_gene: TRBV11-2
CDR3nt: TGTGCCAGCAGCTTAATGAGGGGGGCAGGTAATGAGCAGTTCTTC
CDR3aa: CASSLMRGAGNEQFF

d_gene: TRBD1
j_gene: TRBJ1-1
abundance: .
v_gene: TRBV6-1
CDR3nt: TGTGCCAGCAGTCCCCGGGGGTCCGGACAGGGCCAAGCTTTCTTT
CDR3aa: CASSPRGSGQGQAFF

d_gene: .
j_gene: TRBJ2-5
abundance: .
v_gene: TRBV7-9
CDR3nt: TGTGCCAGCAGCTTATCGAGACAGCGGAGGAACCAAGAGACCCAGTACTTC
CDR3aa: CASSLSRQRRNQETQYF

d_gene: .
j_gene: TRBJ2-1
abundance: .
v_gene: TRBV7-9
CDR3nt: TGTGCCAGCAGCTATACAGGTTTAGGTGAGCAGTTCTTC
CDR3aa: CASSYTGLGEQFF

d_gene: TRBD2
j_gene: TRBJ2-1
abundance: .
v_gene: TRBV19
CDR3nt: TGTGCCAGTAGTACGGGACTAGCGGTGTACAATGAGCAGTTCTTC
CDR3aa: CASSTGLAVYNEQFF

d_gene: .
j_gene: TRBJ2-3
abundance: .
v_gene: TRBV28
CDR3nt: TGTGCCAGCACCGGAGGGTGGAGCACAGATACGCAGTATTTT
CDR3aa: CASTGGWSTDTQYF

d_gene: TRBD1
j_gene: TRBJ1-1
abundance: .
v_gene: TRBV5-6
CDR3nt: TGTGCCAGCAGCTTCGAATTGGGGACAGGGGGCGGAGATGAAGCTTTCTTT
CDR3aa: CASSFELGTGGGDEAFF

d_gene: .
j_gene: TRBJ2-1
abundance: .
v_gene: TRBV6-1
CDR3nt: TGTGCCAGCAGACTCCTTCCCGGGACAACCAATGAGCAGTTCTTC
CDR3aa: CASRLLPGTTNEQFF

d_gene: .
j_gene: TRBJ2-7
abundance: once
v_gene: TRBV10-2
CDR3nt: TGCGCCAGCAGTGGTGGCAAGACAGGTCTCTACGAGCAGTACTTC
CDR3aa: CASSGGKTGLYEQYF

d_gene: TRBD2
j_gene: TRBJ2-2
abundance: .
v_gene: TRBV5-1
CDR3nt: TGCGCCAGCAGCGTTACTAGCGGGAGGGCAATCGGGGAGCTGTTTTTT
CDR3aa: CASSVTSGRAIGELFF

d_gene: TRBD1
j_gene: TRBJ2-5
abundance: .
v_gene: TRBV7-7
CDR3nt: TGTGCTAGCAGCTCGGACAGGGCGGAGACCCAGTACTTC
CDR3aa: CASSSDRAETQYF

d_gene: TRBD2
j_gene: TRBJ2-7
abundance: .
v_gene: TRBV5-4
CDR3nt: TGTGCCAGCAAACTAGCGGGCTTTCCCTACGAGCAGTACTTC
CDR3aa: CASKLAGFPYEQYF

d_gene: .
j_gene: TRBJ1-2
abundance: .
v_gene: TRBV11-3
CDR3nt: TGTGCCAGCAGCTTAGGGGGACTCTATGGCTACACCTTC
CDR3aa: CASSLGGLYGYTF

d_gene: .
j_gene: TRBJ1-3
abundance: .
v_gene: TRBV11-1
CDR3nt: TGTGCCAGCAGCTTAATTCCGGGGGCGTCCTCTGGAAACACCATATATTTT
CDR3aa: CASSLIPGASSGNTIYF

d_gene: .
j_gene: TRBJ2-7
abundance: .
v_gene: TRBV6-1
CDR3nt: TGTGCCAGCAGTGAAGCGACCGACAGGCCCTACGAGCAGTACTTC
CDR3aa: CASSEATDRPYEQYF

d_gene: .
j_gene: TRBJ1-2
abundance: once
v_gene: TRBV19
CDR3nt: TGTGCCAGTACCACACTGCCACAGGGATCGGGATTTGGCTACACCTTC
CDR3aa: CASTTLPQGSGFGYTF

d_gene: .
j_gene: TRBJ2-1
abundance: .
v_gene: TRBV5-4
CDR3nt: TGTGCCAGCAGCCGGGACTTGGGCAATGAGCAGTTCTTC
CDR3aa: CASSRDLGNEQFF

d_gene: .
j_gene: TRBJ1-5
abundance: .
v_gene: TRBV6-1
CDR3nt: TGTGCCAGCAGTGAGGGCCCTGGGTATCAGCCCCAGCATTTT
CDR3aa: CASSEGPGYQPQHF

d_gene: .
j_gene: TRBJ2-5
abundance: .
v_gene: TRBV15
CDR3nt: TGTGCCACCAGCAGAGATACGGCCCCATATCAAGAGACCCAGTACTTC
CDR3aa: CATSRDTAPYQETQYF

d_gene: TRBD2
j_gene: TRBJ2-1
abundance: .
v_gene: TRBV9
CDR3nt: TGTGCCAGCAGCGCGGCGGGGGGAGGCGGCTACAATGAGCAGTTCTTC
CDR3aa: CASSAAGGGGYNEQFF

d_gene: TRBD1
j_gene: TRBJ2-7
abundance: once
v_gene: TRBV2
CDR3nt: TGTGCCAGCAGGCTGACAGGGAACACCTACGAGCAGTACTTC
CDR3aa: CASRLTGNTYEQYF

d_gene: .
j_gene: TRBJ2-1
abundance: .
v_gene: TRBV10-1
CDR3nt: TGCGCCAGCAGTATGAGCTCCTACAATGAGCAGTTCTTC
CDR3aa: CASSMSSYNEQFF

d_gene: TRBD1
j_gene: TRBJ2-2
abundance: .
v_gene: TRBV10-1
CDR3nt: TGCGCCAGCAGTGAACTTGGGACAGAGCTGAACACCGGGGAGCTGTTTTTT
CDR3aa: CASSELGTELNTGELFF

d_gene: .
j_gene: TRBJ2-7
abundance: .
v_gene: TRBV29-1
CDR3nt: TGCAGCGTTGCTTCTTACTACGAGCAGTACTTC
CDR3aa: CSVASYYEQYF

d_gene: .
j_gene: TRBJ2-1
abundance: .
v_gene: TRBV9
CDR3nt: TGTGCCAGCAGCAGAGACCCCGGGAGAGACTACAATGAGCAGTTCTTC
CDR3aa: CASSRDPGRDYNEQFF

d_gene: TRBD1
j_gene: TRBJ1-3
abundance: .
v_gene: TRBV9
CDR3nt: TGTGCCAGCAGCGTCCGGGACAGGGGGCTCGGAAACACCATATATTTT
CDR3aa: CASSVRDRGLGNTIYF

d_gene: TRBD2
j_gene: TRBJ2-7
abundance: .
v_gene: TRBV27
CDR3nt: TGTGCCAGCAGTTTATCCGGACTAGCGGGCGAGGTGGGTCTAGGTAGGACCTACGAGCAGTACTTC
CDR3aa: CASSLSGLAGEVGLGRTYEQYF

d_gene: TRBD2
j_gene: TRBJ2-1
abundance: .
v_gene: TRBV10-2
CDR3nt: TGCGCCAGCCGCAACCTAGCGGGACGGGCCTACAATGAGCAGTTCTTC
CDR3aa: CASRNLAGRAYNEQFF

d_gene: .
j_gene: TRBJ2-1
abundance: .
v_gene: TRBV1
CDR3nt: TGCACCAGCAGCCTAAGAGACAGGGGAATCGCTGAGCAGTTCTTC
CDR3aa: CTSSLRDRGIAEQFF

d_gene: .
j_gene: TRBJ2-3
abundance: once
v_gene: TRBV7-8
CDR3nt: TGTGCCAGCAGCCCGATCTCGAGTGGGCTAACAGATACGCAGTATTTT
CDR3aa: CASSPISSGLTDTQYF

d_gene: TRBD1
j_gene: TRBJ1-2
abundance: .
v_gene: TRBV6-1
CDR3nt: TGTGCCAGCAGGACCGGGACAGGGGAGGACTATGGCTACACCTTC
CDR3aa: CASRTGTGEDYGYTF

d_gene: .
j_gene: TRBJ2-1
abundance: .
v_gene: TRBV5-5
CDR3nt: TGTGCCAGCAGCCCCCGTGCGGGCCTAAATGAGCAGTTCTTC
CDR3aa: CASSPRAGLNEQFF

d_gene: .
j_gene: TRBJ2-5
abundance: .
v_gene: TRBV19
CDR3nt: TGTGCCAGTAGTATGGACAGCCAAGAGACCCAGTACTTC
CDR3aa: CASSMDSQETQYF

d_gene: .
j_gene: TRBJ2-5
abundance: .
v_gene: TRBV15
CDR3nt: TGTGCCACCAGCAGTGTAGGGAAAGAGACCCAGTACTTC
CDR3aa: CATSSVGKETQYF

d_gene: .
j_gene: TRBJ1-4
abundance: .
v_gene: TRBV19
CDR3nt: TGTGCCAGTAGTATATTGGCAGGGGCGCTAGGAAAACTGTTTTTT
CDR3aa: CASSILAGALGKLFF

d_gene: .
j_gene: TRBJ1-5
abundance: .
v_gene: TRBV9
CDR3nt: TGTGCCAGCAGCGCCGACAGCTATCAGCCCCAGCATTTT
CDR3aa: CASSADSYQPQHF

d_gene: .
j_gene: TRBJ1-1
abundance: once
v_gene: TRBV9
CDR3nt: TGTGCCAGCAGCGTAGGAGGGACACCGAACACTGAAGCTTTCTTT
CDR3aa: CASSVGGTPNTEAFF

d_gene: .
j_gene: TRBJ2-3
abundance: .
v_gene: TRBV5-1
CDR3nt: TGCGCCAGCAGCTACCTACCTAGTGGCGGGGCTAGCACAGATACGCAGTATTTT
CDR3aa: CASSYLPSGGASTDTQYF

d_gene: .
j_gene: TRBJ1-5
abundance: .
v_gene: TRBV4-3
CDR3nt: TGCGCCAGCAGCCATCCCGCAGGGATTCAGCCCCAGCATTTT
CDR3aa: CASSHPAGIQPQHF

d_gene: .
j_gene: TRBJ1-5
abundance: .
v_gene: TRBV14
CDR3nt: TGTGCCAGCAGCCAGGGAATCAATCAGCCCCAGCATTTT
CDR3aa: CASSQGINQPQHF

d_gene: TRBD1
j_gene: TRBJ1-2
abundance: once
v_gene: TRBV18
CDR3nt: TGTGCCAGCTCACCGGGACAGGGGGCTGTACACTATGGCTACACCTTC
CDR3aa: CASSPGQGAVHYGYTF

d_gene: .
j_gene: TRBJ2-4
abundance: .
v_gene: TRBV27
CDR3nt: TGTGCCAGCAGTTTTAATCCGGTACAGTTAGCCAAAAACATTCAGTACTTC
CDR3aa: CASSFNPVQLAKNIQYF

d_gene: TRBD1
j_gene: TRBJ1-2
abundance: .
v_gene: TRBV19
CDR3nt: TGTGCCAGTAGTATCGGGACAGGGGAGTATGGCTACACCTTC
CDR3aa: CASSIGTGEYGYTF

d_gene: TRBD2
j_gene: TRBJ2-1
abundance: .
v_gene: TRBV5-1
CDR3nt: TGCGCCAGCAGCTTGGGAGGGACTAGAGGATACAATGAGCAGTTCTTC
CDR3aa: CASSLGGTRGYNEQFF

d_gene: TRBD1
j_gene: TRBJ1-1
abundance: once
v_gene: TRBV2
CDR3nt: TGTGCCAGCAGTACCACAGACAGGGACCGAGGCACTGAAGCTTTCTTT
CDR3aa: CASSTTDRDRGTEAFF

d_gene: TRBD1
j_gene: TRBJ1-1
abundance: once
v_gene: TRBV5-1
CDR3nt: TGCGCCAGCAGCCCCGGGACAGGGGCATTCGACACTGAAGCTTTCTTT
CDR3aa: CASSPGTGAFDTEAFF

d_gene: .
j_gene: TRBJ2-3
abundance: .
v_gene: TRBV25-1
CDR3nt: TGTGCCTTCCAAGGGGCATTGGCCCCAGATACGCAGTATTTT
CDR3aa: CAFQGALAPDTQYF

d_gene: TRBD1
j_gene: TRBJ2-2
abundance: .
v_gene: TRBV2
CDR3nt: TGTGCCACCAGAACGGACAGGGACGGGGAGCTGTTTTTT
CDR3aa: CATRTDRDGELFF

d_gene: TRBD2
j_gene: TRBJ2-3
abundance: .
v_gene: TRBV2
CDR3nt: TGTGCCAGCAGTGTCCCGGAGCGGGAGAATAAGTATTTT
CDR3aa: CASSVPERENKYF